This T cell receptor beta chain was sequenced during a study of T cells in Graves' hyperthyroidism and ophthalmopathy (dated by TCRdb to between 2019 and 2020). General notes on the study: Peripheral blood samples were taken at the time of initial diagnosis, prior to any treatment. To identify TCR V-J signatures that set the groups apart, the researchers used a discovery cohort of about a hundred patients, made up of roughly 40 with Graves' ophthalmopathy and 57 with stable Graves' hyperthyroidism. An independent validation cohort of fewer than 20 hyperthyroidism patients and about 15 patients who later progressed to ophthalmopathy tested prospective prediction of ophthalmopathy. The 100 discovery patients were randomly divided into training and test sets at a 7:3 ratio. In addition, the study compared T-cell repertoires in thyroid tissue and in blood from roughly six Graves' hyperthyroidism patients. Following sampling, methimazole starting at 30 mg daily was given to hyperthyroidism patients, and high-dose intravenous methylprednisolone was given to ophthalmopathy patients. The paper describes TCR Vbeta CDR3 sequencing of 135 peripheral blood samples, made up of 43 ophthalmopathy patients, 70 to 80 hyperthyroidism patients and 17 progressor patients. What the work shows at the level of the full study, not this receptor alone: Sample size was not statistically predetermined, and investigators were not blinded to group allocation. During validation, the model predicted progression to ophthalmopathy a median of roughly 7.1 months ahead of onset, with roughly 65% sensitivity and more than 72% specificity. A model built on a 13 V-J signature distinguished ophthalmopathy from stable hyperthyroidism, reaching around 87% sensitivity and approximately 81% specificity in cross-validation and 80%/75% in testing. Blood samples also contained most of the expanded thyroid clonotypes (frequency above 0.001), which suggests that blood repertoires may reflect thyroid immune responses.

The trim is 0 bases for V and 4 bases for J, with a gap of 12 bases between the germline ends. Inclusive of the bounding cysteine and phenylalanine, the CDR3 is 15 residues long. CDR3 DNA only is kept here, 45 bases in frame from base 1. Reading the germline V gene gives CDR1 MGHRA and CDR2 YSYEKL. This clonotype was seen only a few times. The target of this receptor is not known. No base qualities exist here, and no much larger clone lies one base off it. Amplification of TCR beta CDR3 regions was carried out from RNA transcripts. The first round of RT-PCR for the TCR CDR3 was performed with the HTBI primer set and the Qiagen OneStep RT-PCR kit. The libraries were constructed in a second round of multiplex PCR and then size-selected and purified. Libraries were sequenced paired-end with 100 bp reads on an Illumina HiSeq2000. On the authors' methods: SOAPnuke was used to process the raw data, with reads discarded if the reads contained adapters or uncalled bases, had a mean Phred below 15, or lacked an exact constant-primer or identifier match. High-quality paired reads were merged using COPE v1.2.5, and each unique nucleotide sequence was defined as a clonotype. MiTCR v1.1 was used to align clonotypes to the IMGT TRBV, TRBD and TRBJ reference segments. The analysis included only V-J combinations with a frequency above 0.0001, which together covered over 98% of the repertoires. A TCS score was defined as the ratio of F50 (clonal expansion) to E x V (chaos), with BLOSUM62-based TCRdist applied between CDR3 peptides within each V-J. Welch's t-statistics and random forest reduced roughly 530 V-J features to 13, which were used in a naive Bayes classifier (R e1071). The public reads were reprocessed in TCRdb via fastp at Q25 and MiXCR, keeping in-frame beta chains. Rows matching on CDR3 protein sequence are summarized as one entry with the most common DNA and genes. These V and J calls originate from TCRdb's pipeline instead of the authors' own analysis. This sample comprises a few hundred thousand distinct CDR3 sequences, approximately 25% of them detected only once. About 73% of the sample is taken by the ten largest.

Graves' hyperthyroidism was defined as stable when no progression to ophthalmopathy occurred over 18 months of follow-up. Hyperthyroidism patients were newly diagnosed, had a disease duration of under 2 months, and were aged 18 to 65 years. The study excluded patients with uncontrolled infections, other autoimmune diseases, pregnancy or lactation. Clinical symptoms, serum thyroxine and TRAb, thyroid ultrasound, and orbital computed tomography formed the basis for the diagnoses. PBMCs were isolated from more than 8 ml of fresh peripheral blood by Ficoll-Paque density gradient centrifugation. Total RNA was extracted with Trizol reagent, and quality was checked on an Agilent 2100 Bioanalyzer.

This receptor was identified in a man between 50 and 59 years old with Graves' hyperthyroidism. The receptor chain draws on TRBV4-1 and TRBJ1-2; the D gene is perhaps TRBD1, on 5 matching bases. Sequenced: blood. Here is the DNA: TGCGCCAGCAGCCAAGATCTAAAGGACACCTATGGCTACACCTTC. This is translated as CASSQDLKDTYGYTF.